This T cell receptor beta chain was captured by sequencing in a study of early T cells in non-severe SARS-CoV-2 infection. In the study overall: The sequenced material was bulk RNA from unsorted whole blood, and its chains were unpaired. Study-wide results and caveats: VDJdb matching, biased toward anti-spike CD8 responses, missed private and CD4 specificities.

Researchers tagged individual cDNA molecules with unique molecular identifiers. Each CDR3 protein gets one entry after TCRdb re-called the 5' RACE reads with MiXCR. The sample has tens of thousands of distinct CDR3 sequences, roughly 9.9% seen once. Of note for this clonotype: Its target is not known.

CDR3 length equals 14 residues. Trimming took off 1 base at V and 5 bases at J, with 14 bases between the two ends. Per germline, CDR1 SQVTM and CDR2 ANQGSEA. J is TRBJ2-5 and V is TRBV29-1; D perhaps matches TRBD2 (5 bases). This receptor was obtained from an adult who was a healthcare worker with PCR-confirmed SARS-CoV-2 infection or an uninfected control (not recorded which). Sequencing was performed on whole blood. The CDR3 DNA follows: TGCAGCGTTGAAGCCCCCGGGATGGTGGAGACCCAGTACTTC. Its protein product is CSVEAPGMVETQYF.